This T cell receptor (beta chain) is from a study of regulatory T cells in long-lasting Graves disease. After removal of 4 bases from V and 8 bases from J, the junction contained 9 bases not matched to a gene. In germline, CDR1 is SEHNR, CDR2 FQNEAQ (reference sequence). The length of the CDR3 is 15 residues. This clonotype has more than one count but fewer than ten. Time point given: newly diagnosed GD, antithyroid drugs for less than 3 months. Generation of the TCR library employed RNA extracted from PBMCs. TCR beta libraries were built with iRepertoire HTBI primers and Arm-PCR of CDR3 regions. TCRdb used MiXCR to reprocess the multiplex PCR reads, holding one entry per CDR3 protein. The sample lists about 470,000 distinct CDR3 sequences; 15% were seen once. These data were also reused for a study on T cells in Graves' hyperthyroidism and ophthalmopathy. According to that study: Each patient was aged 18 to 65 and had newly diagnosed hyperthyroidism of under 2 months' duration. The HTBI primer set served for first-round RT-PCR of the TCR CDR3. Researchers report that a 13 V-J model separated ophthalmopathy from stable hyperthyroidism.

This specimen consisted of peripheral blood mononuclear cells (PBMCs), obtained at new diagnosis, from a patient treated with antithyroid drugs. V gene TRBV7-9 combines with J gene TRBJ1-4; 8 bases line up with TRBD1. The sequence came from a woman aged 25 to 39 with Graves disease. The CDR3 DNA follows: TGTGCCAGCAGCTCACCCCTTGACAGGGGCGAAAAACTGTTTTTT. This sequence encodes CASSSPLDRGEKLFF.